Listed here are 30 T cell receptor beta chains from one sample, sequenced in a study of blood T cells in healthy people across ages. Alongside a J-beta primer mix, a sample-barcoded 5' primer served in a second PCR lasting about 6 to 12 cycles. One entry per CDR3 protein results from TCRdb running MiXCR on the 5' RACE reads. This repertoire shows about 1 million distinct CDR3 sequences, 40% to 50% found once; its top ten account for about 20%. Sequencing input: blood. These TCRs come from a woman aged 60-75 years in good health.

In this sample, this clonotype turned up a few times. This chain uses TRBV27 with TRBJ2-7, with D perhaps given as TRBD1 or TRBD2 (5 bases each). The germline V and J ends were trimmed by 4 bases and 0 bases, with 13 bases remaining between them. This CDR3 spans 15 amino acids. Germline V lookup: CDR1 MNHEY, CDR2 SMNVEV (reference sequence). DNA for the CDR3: TGTGCCAGCAGTTCCACTAGGGGCTCCTCCTACGAGCAGTACTTC. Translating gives CASSSTRGSSYEQYF.

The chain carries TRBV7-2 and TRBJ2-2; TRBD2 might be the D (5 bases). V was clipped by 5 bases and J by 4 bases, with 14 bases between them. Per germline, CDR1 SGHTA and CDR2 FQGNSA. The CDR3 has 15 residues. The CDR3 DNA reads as TGTGCCAGCAGCGGCCTAGCCGGGGTCACCGGGGAGCTGTTTTTT. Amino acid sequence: CASSGLAGVTGELFF.

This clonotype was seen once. CDR3 in amino acids: CASTTDPGQGYETQYF. For the CDR3, the DNA is TGTGCCAGCACCACTGATCCGGGACAGGGGTATGAGACCCAGTACTTC. The V and J genes are TRBV27 and TRBJ2-5; 10 nucleotides match TRBD1. The V gene's germline CDR1 is MNHEY and CDR2 SMNVEV (reference sequence). Losses at the gene ends were 7 bases for V and 5 bases for J; bases not matched to a gene: 13. This CDR3 spans 16 amino acids.

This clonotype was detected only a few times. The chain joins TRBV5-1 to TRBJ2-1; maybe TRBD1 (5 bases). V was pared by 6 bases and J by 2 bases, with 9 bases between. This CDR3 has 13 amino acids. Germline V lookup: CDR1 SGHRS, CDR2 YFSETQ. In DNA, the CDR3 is TGCGCCAGCACACAGACAGCCTACAATGAGCAGTTCTTC. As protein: CASTQTAYNEQFF.

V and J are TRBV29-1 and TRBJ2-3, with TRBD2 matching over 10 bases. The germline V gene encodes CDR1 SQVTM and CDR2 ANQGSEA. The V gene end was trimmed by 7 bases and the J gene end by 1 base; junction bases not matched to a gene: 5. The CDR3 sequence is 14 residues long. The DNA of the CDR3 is TGCAGCGCAACCGGACTAGCGGGCACAGATACGCAGTATTTT. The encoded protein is CSATGLAGTDTQYF.

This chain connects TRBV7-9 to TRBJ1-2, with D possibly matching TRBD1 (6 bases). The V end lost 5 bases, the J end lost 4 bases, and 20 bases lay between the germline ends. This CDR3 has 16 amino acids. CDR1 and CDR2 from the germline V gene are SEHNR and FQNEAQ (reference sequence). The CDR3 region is CASSPDPQGNPYGYTF. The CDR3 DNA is TGTGCCAGCAGCCCGGACCCACAGGGAAATCCCTATGGCTACACCTTC.

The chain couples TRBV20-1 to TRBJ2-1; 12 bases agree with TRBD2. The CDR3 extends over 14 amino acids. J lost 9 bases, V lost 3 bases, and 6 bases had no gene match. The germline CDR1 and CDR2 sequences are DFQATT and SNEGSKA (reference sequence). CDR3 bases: TGCAGTGCTAGTATGACTAGCGGGAGAAGTGAGCAGTTCTTC. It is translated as CSASMTSGRSEQFF.

The DNA of the CDR3 is TGTGCTAGTGATTCCACACATTCCTACGAGCAGTACTTC. Translated, it gives CASDSTHSYEQYF. The chain recombines TRBV12-5 with TRBJ2-7; D is undetermined. CDR3 size: 13 residues. Germline lookup yields CDR1 LGHNT and CDR2 FRNRAP. Trimming pared 7 bases from V and 1 base from J, leaving 11 bases between.

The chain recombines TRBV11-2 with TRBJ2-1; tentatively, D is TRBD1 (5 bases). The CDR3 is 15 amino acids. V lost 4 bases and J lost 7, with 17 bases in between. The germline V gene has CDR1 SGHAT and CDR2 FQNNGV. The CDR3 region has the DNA TGTGCCAGCAGCTCCTTTAGGGCAGGGAAAAATGAGCAGTTCTTC. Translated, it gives CASSSFRAGKNEQFF. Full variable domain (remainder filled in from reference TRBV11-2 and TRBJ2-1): EAGVAQSPRYKIIEKRQSVAFWCNPISGHATLYWYQQILGQGPKLLIQFQNNGVVDDSQLPKDRFSAERLKGVDSTLKIQPAKLEDSAVYLCASSSFRAGKNEQFFGPGTRLTVL.

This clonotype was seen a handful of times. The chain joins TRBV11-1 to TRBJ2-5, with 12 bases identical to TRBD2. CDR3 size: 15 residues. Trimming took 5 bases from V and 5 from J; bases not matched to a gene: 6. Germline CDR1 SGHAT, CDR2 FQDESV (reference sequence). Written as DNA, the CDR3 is TGTGCCAGCAGCCCTAGCGGGAGGGTGGAGGAGACCCAGTACTTC. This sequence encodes CASSPSGRVEETQYF. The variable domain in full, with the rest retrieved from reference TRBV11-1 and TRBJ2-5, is EAEVAQSPRYKITEKSQAVAFWCDPISGHATLYWYRQILGQGPELLVQFQDESVVDDSQLPKDRFSAERLKGVDSTLKIQPAELGDSAMYLCASSPSGRVEETQYFGPGTRLLVL.

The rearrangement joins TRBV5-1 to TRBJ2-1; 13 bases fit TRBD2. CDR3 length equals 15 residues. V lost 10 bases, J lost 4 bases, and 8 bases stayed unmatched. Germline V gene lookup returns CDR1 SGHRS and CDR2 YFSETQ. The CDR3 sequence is CACTPGLAGYNEQFF. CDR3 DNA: TGCGCCTGCACCCCGGGACTAGCGGGATACAATGAGCAGTTCTTC.

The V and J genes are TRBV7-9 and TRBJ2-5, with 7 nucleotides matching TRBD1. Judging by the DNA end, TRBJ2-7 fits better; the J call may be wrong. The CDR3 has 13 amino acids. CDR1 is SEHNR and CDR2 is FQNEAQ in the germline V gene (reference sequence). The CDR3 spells CASSKDRLLEQYF. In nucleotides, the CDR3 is TGTGCCAGCAGCAAGGACAGGCTGCTCGAGCAGTACTTC.

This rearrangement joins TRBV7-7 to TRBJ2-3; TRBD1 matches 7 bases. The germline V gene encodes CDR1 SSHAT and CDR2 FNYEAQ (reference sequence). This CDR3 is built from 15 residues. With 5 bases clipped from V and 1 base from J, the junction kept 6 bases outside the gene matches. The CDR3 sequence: CASSPDRAGTDTQYF. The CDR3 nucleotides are TGTGCCAGCAGCCCTGACAGGGCGGGCACAGATACGCAGTATTTT.

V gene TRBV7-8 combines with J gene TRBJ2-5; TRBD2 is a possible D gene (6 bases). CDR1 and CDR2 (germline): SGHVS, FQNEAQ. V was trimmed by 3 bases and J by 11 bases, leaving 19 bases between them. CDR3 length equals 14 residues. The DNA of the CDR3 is TGTGCCAGCAGCTTTGTAGGACTACCAAATGAGCAGTACTTC. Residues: CASSFVGLPNEQYF. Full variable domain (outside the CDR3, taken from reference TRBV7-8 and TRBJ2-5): GAGVSQSPRYKVAKRGQDVALRCDPISGHVSLFWYQQALGQGPEFLTYFQNEAQLDKSGLPSDRFFAERPEGSVSTLKIQRTQQEDSAVYLCASSFVGLPNEQYFGPGTRLLVL.

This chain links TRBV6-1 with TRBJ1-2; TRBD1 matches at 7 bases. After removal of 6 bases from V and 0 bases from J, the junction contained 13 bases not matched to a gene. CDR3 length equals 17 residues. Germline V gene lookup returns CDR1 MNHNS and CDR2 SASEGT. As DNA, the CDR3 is TGTGCCAGCAGGCCTACAGGGGCCAGAACTACTAACTATGGCTACACCTTC. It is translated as CASRPTGARTTNYGYTF.

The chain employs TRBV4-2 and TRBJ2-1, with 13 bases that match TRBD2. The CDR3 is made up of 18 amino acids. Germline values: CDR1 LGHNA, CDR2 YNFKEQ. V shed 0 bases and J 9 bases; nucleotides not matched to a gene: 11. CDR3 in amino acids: CASSQEHTSGREGSEQFF. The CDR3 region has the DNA TGTGCCAGCAGCCAAGAACATACTAGCGGGAGGGAGGGGAGTGAGCAGTTCTTC.

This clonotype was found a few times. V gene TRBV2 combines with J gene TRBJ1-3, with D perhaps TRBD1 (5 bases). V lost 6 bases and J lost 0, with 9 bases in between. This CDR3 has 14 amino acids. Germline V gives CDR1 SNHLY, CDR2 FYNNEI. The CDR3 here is CASRQDSSGNTIYF. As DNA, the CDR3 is TGTGCCAGCAGGCAAGACAGCTCTGGAAACACCATATATTTT. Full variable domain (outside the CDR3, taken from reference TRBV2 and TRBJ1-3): EPEVTQTPSHQVTQMGQEVILRCVPISNHLYFYWYRQILGQKVEFLVSFYNNEISEKSEIFDDQFSVERPDGSNFTLKIRSTKLEDSAMYFCASRQDSSGNTIYFGEGSWLTVV.

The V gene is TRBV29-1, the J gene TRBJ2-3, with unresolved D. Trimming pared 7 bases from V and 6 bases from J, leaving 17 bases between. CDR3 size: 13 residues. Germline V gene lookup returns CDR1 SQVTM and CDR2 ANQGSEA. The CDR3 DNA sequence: TGCAGCGAACTGGACGGATTCACGGATACGCAGTATTTT. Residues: CSELDGFTDTQYF.

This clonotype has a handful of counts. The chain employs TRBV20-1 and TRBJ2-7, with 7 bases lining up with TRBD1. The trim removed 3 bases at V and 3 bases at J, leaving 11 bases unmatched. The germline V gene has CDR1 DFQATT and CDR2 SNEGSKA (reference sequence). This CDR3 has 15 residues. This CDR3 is CSASPPGTAIYEQYF. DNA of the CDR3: TGCAGTGCTAGTCCCCCCGGGACAGCCATCTACGAGCAGTACTTC.

CDR3 DNA sequence: TGTGCCAGCAGCCAACCGCTGACTAGCGGGAGGGCAAGGGGGAATGAGCAGTACTTC. Its protein product is CASSQPLTSGRARGNEQYF. The genes are TRBV14 and TRBJ2-5; 14 positions agree with TRBD2. V lost 2 bases and J lost 11; bases outside the gene matches: 19. Germline V gene data show CDR1 as SGHDN and CDR2 as FVKESK. This CDR3 contains 19 residues.

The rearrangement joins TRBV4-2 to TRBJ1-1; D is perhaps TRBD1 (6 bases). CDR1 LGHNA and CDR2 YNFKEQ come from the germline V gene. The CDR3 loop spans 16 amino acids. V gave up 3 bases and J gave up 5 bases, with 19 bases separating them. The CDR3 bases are TGTGCCAGCAGCCAGGAGGGGGTCCAGCTCGGGACTGAAGCTTTCTTT. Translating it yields CASSQEGVQLGTEAFF.

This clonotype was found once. The CDR3 here is CASSPSGTSAMGTQYF. The DNA of the CDR3 is TGTGCCAGCAGCCCCTCCGGGACTAGCGCGATGGGGACCCAGTACTTC. V and J are TRBV5-4 and TRBJ2-5; 10 nucleotides agree with TRBD2. The CDR3 contains 16 residues. Germline V CDR1 and CDR2: SGHNT, YYREEE (reference sequence). Trimming at V came to 4 bases and at J to 7 bases, leaving 13 bases not matched to a gene. The full variable domain, completed using reference TRBV5-4 and TRBJ2-5, is ETGVTQSPTHLIKTRGQQVTLRCSSQSGHNTVSWYQQALGQGPQFIFQYYREEENGRGNFPPRFSGLQFPNYSSELNVNALELDDSALYLCASSPSGTSAMGTQYFGPGTRLLVL.

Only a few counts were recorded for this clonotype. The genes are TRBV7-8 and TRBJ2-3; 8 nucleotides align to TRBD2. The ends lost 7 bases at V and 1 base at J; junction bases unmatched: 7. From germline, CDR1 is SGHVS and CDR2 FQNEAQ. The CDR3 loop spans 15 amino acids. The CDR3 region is CASNNRAGGTDTQYF. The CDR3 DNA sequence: TGTGCCAGCAACAACCGAGCGGGAGGCACAGATACGCAGTATTTT.

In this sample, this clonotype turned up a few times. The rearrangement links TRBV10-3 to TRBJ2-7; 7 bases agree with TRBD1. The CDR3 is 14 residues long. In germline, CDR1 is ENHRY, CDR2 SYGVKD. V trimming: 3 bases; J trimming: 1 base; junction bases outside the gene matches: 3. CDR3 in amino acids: CAISDPGQSYEQYF. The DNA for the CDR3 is TGTGCCATCAGTGACCCGGGACAGTCCTACGAGCAGTACTTC.

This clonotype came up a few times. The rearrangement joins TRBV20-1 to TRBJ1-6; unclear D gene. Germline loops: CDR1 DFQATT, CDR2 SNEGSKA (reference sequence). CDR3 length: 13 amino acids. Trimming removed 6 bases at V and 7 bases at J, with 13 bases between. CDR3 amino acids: CSAPGDYNSPLHF. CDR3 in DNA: TGCAGTGCCCCCGGAGATTACAATTCACCCCTCCACTTT.

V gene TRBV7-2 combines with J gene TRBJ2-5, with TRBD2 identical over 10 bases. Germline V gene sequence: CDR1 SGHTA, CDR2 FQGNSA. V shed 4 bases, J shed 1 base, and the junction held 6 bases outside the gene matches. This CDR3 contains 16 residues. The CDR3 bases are TGTGCCAGCAGCTCGGCCGGGACTAGCGCCCAAGAGACCCAGTACTTC. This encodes CASSSAGTSAQETQYF.

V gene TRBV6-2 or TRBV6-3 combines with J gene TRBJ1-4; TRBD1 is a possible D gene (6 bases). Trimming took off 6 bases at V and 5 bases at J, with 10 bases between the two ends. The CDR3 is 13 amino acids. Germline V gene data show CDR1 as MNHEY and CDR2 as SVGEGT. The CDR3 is CASRRTGNEKLFF. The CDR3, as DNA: TGTGCCAGCAGAAGAACAGGGAATGAAAAACTGTTTTTT.

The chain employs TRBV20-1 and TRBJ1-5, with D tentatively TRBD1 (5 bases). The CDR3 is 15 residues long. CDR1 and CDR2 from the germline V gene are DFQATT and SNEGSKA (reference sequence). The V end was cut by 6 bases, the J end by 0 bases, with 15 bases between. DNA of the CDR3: TGCAGTGCCCCGAGCCAGGGATATAGCAATCAGCCCCAGCATTTT. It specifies CSAPSQGYSNQPQHF.

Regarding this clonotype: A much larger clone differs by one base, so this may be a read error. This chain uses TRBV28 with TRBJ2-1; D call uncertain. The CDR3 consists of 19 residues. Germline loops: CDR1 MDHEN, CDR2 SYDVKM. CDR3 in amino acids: CASRLAITQWSPSYSEQFF. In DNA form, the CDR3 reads TGTGCCAGCAGGTTAGCTATAACCCAATGGAGCCCCTCCTACAGTGAGCAGTTCTTC.

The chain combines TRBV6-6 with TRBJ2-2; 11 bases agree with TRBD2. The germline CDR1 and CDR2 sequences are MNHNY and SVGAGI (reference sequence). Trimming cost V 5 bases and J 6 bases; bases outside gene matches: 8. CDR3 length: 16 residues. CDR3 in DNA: TGTGCCAGCAGTGCACTAGCGGGGGAGGTCCCCGGGGAGCTGTTTTTT. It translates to CASSALAGEVPGELFF.